Listed below are T cell receptor beta chains from one sample, sequenced in a study of graft-versus-host responses after intestinal transplantation. Some clones are missing from TCRdb's copy, which holds only in-frame ones; the method was immunoSEQ multiplex PCR. The sample yields approximately 130,000 clones, around nine tenths seen once. The antigens of these receptors remain unknown. The sample here was unstimulated CD4+ T cells sorted from spleen or lymph node cells, taken before intestinal transplant. All receptors come from a human donor who received an intestinal transplant. Each CDR3 is given with its conserved first and last residue. The D gene is left open where the match is weak. A clone size is listed for some rows: how often the clone was seen (once, few, many), or a class if it is expanded.

cdr3_aa: CASSQGWLAVGEQFF
cdr3_nt: TGTGCCAGCAGCCAGGGGTGGCTAGCGGTTGGGGAGCAGTTCTTC
clone_size: .
d_call: .
j_call: TRBJ2-1
v_call: TRBV2
cdr3_length: 15

cdr3_aa: CASSWDRGRTEAFF
cdr3_nt: TGTGCCAGCAGCTGGGACAGGGGGCGTACTGAAGCTTTCTTT
clone_size: .
d_call: TRBD1
j_call: TRBJ1-1
v_call: TRBV11-2
cdr3_length: 14

cdr3_aa: CASSALDLSSGNTIYF
cdr3_nt: TGTGCCAGCTCAGCCCTAGATCTCTCCTCTGGAAACACCATATATTTT
clone_size: .
d_call: .
j_call: TRBJ1-3
v_call: TRBV18
cdr3_length: 16

cdr3_aa: CASSLGRHNEQFF
cdr3_nt: TGTGCCAGCAGCTTAGGACGACACAATGAGCAGTTCTTC
clone_size: .
d_call: .
j_call: TRBJ2-1
v_call: TRBV11-2
cdr3_length: 13

cdr3_aa: CASSLEISGIYNEQFF
cdr3_nt: TGCGCCAGCAGCTTGGAGATTAGCGGGATCTACAATGAGCAGTTCTTC
clone_size: .
d_call: TRBD2
j_call: TRBJ2-1
v_call: TRBV5-1
cdr3_length: 16

cdr3_aa: CASSLMTGGYTEAFF
cdr3_nt: TGTGCCAGCAGCTTAATGACAGGGGGGTACACTGAAGCTTTCTTT
clone_size: once
d_call: TRBD1
j_call: TRBJ1-1
v_call: TRBV7-9
cdr3_length: 15

cdr3_aa: CASGLGGLGNTIYF
cdr3_nt: TGTGCTAGTGGTTTGGGGGGTCTTGGAAACACCATATATTTT
clone_size: once
d_call: .
j_call: TRBJ1-3
v_call: TRBV12-5
cdr3_length: 14

cdr3_aa: CASSQGLAGGQETQYF
cdr3_nt: TGTGCCAGCAGCCAAGGACTAGCGGGGGGGCAAGAGACCCAGTACTTC
clone_size: .
d_call: TRBD2
j_call: TRBJ2-5
v_call: TRBV11-2
cdr3_length: 16

cdr3_aa: CASSLAAGNTGELFF
cdr3_nt: TGTGCCAGCAGCTTAGCAGCCGGAAACACCGGGGAGCTGTTTTTT
clone_size: .
d_call: .
j_call: TRBJ2-2
v_call: TRBV7-6
cdr3_length: 15

cdr3_aa: CASSPLGGAQPQHF
cdr3_nt: TGTGCCAGCAGTCCCTTAGGGGGGGCACAGCCCCAGCATTTT
clone_size: .
d_call: .
j_call: TRBJ1-5
v_call: TRBV6-5
cdr3_length: 14

cdr3_aa: CAGRQDAGELFF
cdr3_nt: TGTGCCGGACGACAGGACGCCGGGGAGCTGTTTTTT
clone_size: .
d_call: .
j_call: TRBJ2-2
v_call: TRBV2
cdr3_length: 12

cdr3_aa: CASSPPGRGEQYF
cdr3_nt: TGTGCCAGCTCACCCCCCGGCCGAGGGGAGCAGTACTTC
clone_size: .
d_call: .
j_call: TRBJ2-7
v_call: TRBV18
cdr3_length: 13

cdr3_aa: CAWSPGIAGAETQYF
cdr3_nt: TGTGCCTGGAGTCCCGGGATAGCGGGGGCAGAGACCCAGTACTTC
clone_size: .
d_call: TRBD2
j_call: TRBJ2-5
v_call: TRBV30
cdr3_length: 15

cdr3_aa: CASSQDRGGQGRYEQYF
cdr3_nt: TGCGCCAGCAGCCAAGATCGAGGAGGACAGGGGCGGTACGAGCAGTACTTC
clone_size: .
d_call: TRBD1
j_call: TRBJ2-7
v_call: TRBV4-1
cdr3_length: 17

cdr3_aa: CASSLSPAQNYGYTF
cdr3_nt: TGCGCCAGCAGCTTGTCCCCGGCACAGAACTATGGCTACACCTTC
clone_size: once
d_call: .
j_call: TRBJ1-2
v_call: TRBV5-1
cdr3_length: 15

cdr3_aa: CASGRQPNYGYTF
cdr3_nt: TGTGCCAGCGGGCGACAGCCTAACTATGGCTACACCTTC
clone_size: .
d_call: .
j_call: TRBJ1-2
v_call: TRBV2
cdr3_length: 13

cdr3_aa: CASSLDHETQYF
cdr3_nt: TGCGCCAGCAGCTTGGACCACGAGACCCAGTACTTC
clone_size: .
d_call: .
j_call: TRBJ2-5
v_call: TRBV5-1
cdr3_length: 12

cdr3_aa: CASRRGGDLGYTF
cdr3_nt: TGTGCCAGTAGGCGTGGGGGTGACTTGGGCTACACCTTC
clone_size: once
d_call: .
j_call: TRBJ1-2
v_call: TRBV19
cdr3_length: 13

cdr3_aa: CASSVAGADTQYF
cdr3_nt: TGTGCCAGCAGCGTAGCGGGGGCTGATACGCAGTATTTT
clone_size: .
d_call: .
j_call: TRBJ2-3
v_call: TRBV9
cdr3_length: 13

cdr3_aa: CASSDAGWGAPNYGYTF
cdr3_nt: TGTGCCAGCAGCGATGCGGGTTGGGGGGCGCCTAACTATGGCTACACCTTC
clone_size: .
d_call: .
j_call: TRBJ1-2
v_call: TRBV9
cdr3_length: 17

cdr3_aa: CASSLGGARETQYF
cdr3_nt: TGTGCCAGCAGCTTAGGAGGGGCGAGAGAGACCCAGTACTTC
clone_size: .
d_call: .
j_call: TRBJ2-5
v_call: TRBV11-3
cdr3_length: 14

cdr3_aa: CASSLKTSTPDTQYF
cdr3_nt: TGTGCCAGCAGCTTGAAGACTAGTACACCAGATACGCAGTATTTT
clone_size: .
d_call: .
j_call: TRBJ2-3
v_call: TRBV5-4
cdr3_length: 15

cdr3_aa: CASSPPRGETGANVLTF
cdr3_nt: TGTGCCAGCTCACCTCCTCGAGGGGAGACTGGGGCCAACGTCCTGACTTTC
clone_size: .
d_call: .
j_call: TRBJ2-6
v_call: TRBV18
cdr3_length: 17

cdr3_aa: CASSFLQGGGQGRYEQYF
cdr3_nt: TGTGCCAGCAGCTTCCTACAGGGGGGGGGACAGGGACGATACGAGCAGTACTTC
clone_size: .
d_call: TRBD1
j_call: TRBJ2-7
v_call: TRBV13
cdr3_length: 18

cdr3_aa: CASSFWDPTGELFF
cdr3_nt: TGTGCCAGCAGCTTCTGGGACCCCACCGGGGAGCTGTTTTTT
clone_size: .
d_call: .
j_call: TRBJ2-2
v_call: TRBV5-8
cdr3_length: 14

cdr3_aa: CAWSDQPNSPLHF
cdr3_nt: TGTGCCTGGAGTGACCAACCGAATTCACCCCTCCACTTT
clone_size: .
d_call: .
j_call: TRBJ1-6
v_call: TRBV30
cdr3_length: 13

cdr3_aa: CASSLVYNEQFF
cdr3_nt: TGCGCCAGCAGCTTGGTTTACAATGAGCAGTTCTTC
clone_size: .
d_call: .
j_call: TRBJ2-1
v_call: TRBV5-1
cdr3_length: 12

cdr3_aa: CASSGQDGGRATNEKLFF
cdr3_nt: TGTGCCAGCAGCGGCCAGGACGGTGGGAGGGCAACTAATGAAAAACTGTTTTTT
clone_size: .
d_call: .
j_call: TRBJ1-4
v_call: TRBV4-2
cdr3_length: 18

cdr3_aa: CAGQTWDRSSYNSPLHF
cdr3_nt: TGTGCCGGCCAAACGTGGGACAGGAGCTCCTATAATTCACCCCTCCACTTT
clone_size: .
d_call: TRBD1
j_call: TRBJ1-6
v_call: TRBV30
cdr3_length: 17

cdr3_aa: CASSPTTGRNQPQHF
cdr3_nt: TGTGCCAGCAGTCCTACGACAGGGAGGAATCAGCCCCAGCATTTT
clone_size: .
d_call: TRBD1
j_call: TRBJ1-5
v_call: TRBV6-6
cdr3_length: 15

cdr3_aa: CASSGRLNTEAFF
cdr3_nt: TGTGCCAGCAGTGGACGGTTGAACACTGAAGCTTTCTTT
clone_size: .
d_call: .
j_call: TRBJ1-1
v_call: TRBV6-5
cdr3_length: 13

cdr3_aa: CASSLESNQPQHF
cdr3_nt: TGTGCCAGCAGCTTGGAGAGCAATCAGCCCCAGCATTTT
clone_size: .
d_call: .
j_call: TRBJ1-5
v_call: TRBV5-8
cdr3_length: 13

cdr3_aa: CASRIAGGTDTQYF
cdr3_nt: TGCGCCAGCCGCATAGCGGGCGGCACAGATACGCAGTATTTT
clone_size: .
d_call: TRBD2
j_call: TRBJ2-3
v_call: TRBV5-1
cdr3_length: 14

cdr3_aa: CASSLAHRAGEQYF
cdr3_nt: TGTGCCAGCAGCTTAGCCCACCGGGCGGGGGAGCAGTACTTC
clone_size: .
d_call: .
j_call: TRBJ2-7
v_call: TRBV7-6
cdr3_length: 14

cdr3_aa: CASSLGRGGYNEQFF
cdr3_nt: TGTGCCAGCAGCTTGGGACGGGGGGGCTACAATGAGCAGTTCTTC
clone_size: once
d_call: TRBD2
j_call: TRBJ2-1
v_call: TRBV13
cdr3_length: 15

cdr3_aa: CASSEPTSAGNTIYF
cdr3_nt: TGCGCCAGCAGTGAGCCTACATCAGCTGGAAACACCATATATTTT
clone_size: .
d_call: .
j_call: TRBJ1-3
v_call: TRBV10-1
cdr3_length: 15

cdr3_aa: CASQEGPYGYTF
cdr3_nt: TGTGCCTCCCAAGAAGGGCCTTATGGCTACACCTTC
clone_size: .
d_call: .
j_call: TRBJ1-2
v_call: TRBV10-3
cdr3_length: 12

cdr3_aa: CASSDGRSYEQYF
cdr3_nt: TGTGCCAGCAGTGACGGGAGATCCTACGAGCAGTACTTC
clone_size: .
d_call: .
j_call: TRBJ2-7
v_call: TRBV25-1
cdr3_length: 13

cdr3_aa: CASSEGSVAGSRVDF
cdr3_nt: TGTGCCAGCAGTGAAGGGTCGGTAGCGGGGTCACGAGTGGACTTC
clone_size: once
d_call: TRBD2
j_call: TRBJ2-5
v_call: TRBV2
cdr3_length: 15

cdr3_aa: CASSSRDGNTIYF
cdr3_nt: TGTGCCAGCAGTTCAAGAGATGGAAACACCATATATTTT
clone_size: .
d_call: .
j_call: TRBJ1-3
v_call: TRBV21-1
cdr3_length: 13

cdr3_aa: CASSQEAGTQYF
cdr3_nt: TGTGCCAGCAGCCAAGAGGCAGGGACCCAGTACTTC
clone_size: .
d_call: .
j_call: TRBJ2-5
v_call: TRBV4-2
cdr3_length: 12

cdr3_aa: CASSQAGQGGNQPQHF
cdr3_nt: TGCGCCAGCAGCCAAGCCGGACAGGGGGGCAATCAGCCCCAGCATTTT
clone_size: .
d_call: TRBD1
j_call: TRBJ1-5
v_call: TRBV4-1
cdr3_length: 16

cdr3_aa: CAWSLPDTQYF
cdr3_nt: TGTGCCTGGAGTCTACCAGATACGCAGTATTTT
clone_size: .
d_call: .
j_call: TRBJ2-3
v_call: TRBV30
cdr3_length: 11

cdr3_aa: CASSPGGVQETQYF
cdr3_nt: TGCGCCAGCAGCCCGGGAGGAGTTCAAGAGACCCAGTACTTC
clone_size: .
d_call: TRBD2
j_call: TRBJ2-5
v_call: TRBV5-1
cdr3_length: 14

cdr3_aa: CASSGGTAESIQGSYEQYF
cdr3_nt: TGTGCCAGCAGCGGTGGGACAGCCGAATCCATCCAGGGGTCCTACGAGCAGTACTTC
clone_size: once
d_call: TRBD1
j_call: TRBJ2-7
v_call: TRBV9
cdr3_length: 19

cdr3_aa: CASSAQYTDTQYF
cdr3_nt: TGTGCCAGCTCGGCCCAATACACAGATACGCAGTATTTT
clone_size: .
d_call: .
j_call: TRBJ2-3
v_call: TRBV6-6
cdr3_length: 13

cdr3_aa: CASSSDRSDTQYF
cdr3_nt: TGCGCCAGCAGCTCTGACAGATCAGATACGCAGTATTTT
clone_size: .
d_call: .
j_call: TRBJ2-3
v_call: TRBV5-1
cdr3_length: 13